This TCR beta chain stems from a study of cytomegalovirus exposure and HLA in healthy donors. Study-level results: Some V segments, TRBV6-2 and TRBV6-3 among them, were indistinguishable and were therefore excluded. Accurate predictions that matched the HLA-A and HLA-B alleles of most subjects were reportedly made from TCR beta sequences. Later examination showed HLA-associated TCR beta chains had greater clonal expansion than equally common others.

PCR amplification relied on 60 Vbeta primers (plus 13 Jbeta primers). Clones were sequenced by immunoSEQ multiplex PCR, and TCRdb holds only the in-frame ones, with some missing. The sample yields 180,000 or so clones, over 70% seen once. On this clone: What it binds is not known.

The germline gives CDR1 KGHSH, CDR2 LQKENI. With V trimmed by 6 bases and J by 2 bases, 13 bases remained unmatched. This CDR3 is 16 amino acids long. The sample was PBMCs. This chain connects TRBV18 to TRBJ2-7; 7 positions match TRBD1. The clonotype was recovered from a female donor in good health and CMV-seronegative. CDR3 residues: CASSPLPGQSTYEQYF. The CDR3 DNA reads as TGTGCCAGCTCCCCTCTTCCGGGACAGAGTACCTACGAGCAGTACTTC.